This T cell receptor (beta chain) was documented in a study of blood T cell repertoires in COVID-19. The CDR3 covers 13 residues. Germline V gene sequence: CDR1 LGHDT, CDR2 YNNKEL (reference sequence). The trim removed 4 bases at V and 8 bases at J, leaving 7 bases unmatched. This clone has a single count. The assay was immunoSEQ multiplex PCR, and TCRdb's table has in-frame clones only and misses some. The table includes 50,000 to 75,000 clones, roughly 87% detected once. The rearrangement links TRBV3-1 (or the pseudogene TRBV3-2) to TRBJ1-2, with TRBD1 identical over 7 bases. This TCR was recovered from an elderly man in a cohort sampled during active COVID-19. Sequencing was performed on peripheral blood. In DNA, the CDR3 is TGTGCCAGCAGCCGACAGGGAGGAGGAGGCTACACCTTC. Translation gives CASSRQGGGGYTF.